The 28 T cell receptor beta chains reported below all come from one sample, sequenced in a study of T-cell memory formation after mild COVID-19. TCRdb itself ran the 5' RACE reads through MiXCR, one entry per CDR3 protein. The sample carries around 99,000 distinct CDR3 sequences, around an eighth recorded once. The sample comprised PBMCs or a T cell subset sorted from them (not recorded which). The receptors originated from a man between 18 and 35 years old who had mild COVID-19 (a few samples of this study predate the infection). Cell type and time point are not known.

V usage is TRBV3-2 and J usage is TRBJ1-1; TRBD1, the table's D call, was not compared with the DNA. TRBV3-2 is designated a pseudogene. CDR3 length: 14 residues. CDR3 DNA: TGTGCCAGCAGCCAAATGGTCCCGGGCGCTGAAGCTTTCTTT. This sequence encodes CASSQMVPGAEAFF.

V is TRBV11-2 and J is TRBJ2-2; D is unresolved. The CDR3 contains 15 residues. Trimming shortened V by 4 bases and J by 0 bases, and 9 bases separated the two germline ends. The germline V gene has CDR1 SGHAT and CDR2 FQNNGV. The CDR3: CASSSRRSNTGELFF. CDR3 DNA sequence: TGTGCCAGCAGCTCTCGACGGTCGAACACCGGGGAGCTGTTTTTT.

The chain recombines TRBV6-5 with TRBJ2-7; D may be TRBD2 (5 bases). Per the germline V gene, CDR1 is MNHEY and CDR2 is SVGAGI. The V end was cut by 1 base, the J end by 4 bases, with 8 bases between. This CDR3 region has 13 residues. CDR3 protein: CASSYFPGYEQYF. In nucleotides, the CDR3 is TGTGCCAGCAGTTACTTTCCGGGGTACGAGCAGTACTTC.

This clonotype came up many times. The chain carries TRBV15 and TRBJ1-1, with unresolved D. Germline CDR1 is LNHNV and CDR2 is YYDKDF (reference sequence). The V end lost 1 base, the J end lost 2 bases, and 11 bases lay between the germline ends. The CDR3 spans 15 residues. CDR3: CATSRGNSLNTEAFF. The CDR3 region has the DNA TGTGCCACCAGCAGAGGCAACAGCCTAAACACTGAAGCTTTCTTT.

The CDR3 sequence is CSAGGRVGAQETQYF. The DNA for the CDR3 is TGCAGTGCGGGGGGCAGGGTAGGGGCCCAAGAGACCCAGTACTTC. J is TRBJ2-5 and V is TRBV20-1; tentatively, D is TRBD1 or TRBD2 (6 bases each). V shed 6 bases and J shed 1 base, with 18 bases lying between them. Germline assignment: CDR1 DFQATT and CDR2 SNEGSKA (reference sequence). The CDR3 loop spans 15 amino acids.

In DNA, the CDR3 is TGTGCCAGCAGACCACCGACCAGGAGCAACTCCTACGAGCAGTACTTC. This gives the protein CASRPPTRSNSYEQYF. The chain links TRBV11-2 to TRBJ2-7; D gene uncertain. Germline loops: CDR1 SGHAT, CDR2 FQNNGV. Between the trimmed V and J ends, which lost 6 bases and 0 bases, there was a span of 18 bases. The CDR3 has 16 amino acids.

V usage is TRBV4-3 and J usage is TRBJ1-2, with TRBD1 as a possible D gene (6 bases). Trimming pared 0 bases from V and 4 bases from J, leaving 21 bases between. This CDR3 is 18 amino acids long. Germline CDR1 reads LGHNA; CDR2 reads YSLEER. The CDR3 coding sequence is TGCGCCAGCAGCCAAGATAGGGGGGTGCCCTCTACGATCTATGGCTACACCTTC. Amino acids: CASSQDRGVPSTIYGYTF.

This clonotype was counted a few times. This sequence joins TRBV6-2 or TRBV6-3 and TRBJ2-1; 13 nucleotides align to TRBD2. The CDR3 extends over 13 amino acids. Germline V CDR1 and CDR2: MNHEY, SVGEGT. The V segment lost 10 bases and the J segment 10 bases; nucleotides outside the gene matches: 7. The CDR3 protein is CATTTSGGSEQFF. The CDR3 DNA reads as TGTGCCACCACGACTAGCGGGGGGAGCGAGCAGTTCTTC.

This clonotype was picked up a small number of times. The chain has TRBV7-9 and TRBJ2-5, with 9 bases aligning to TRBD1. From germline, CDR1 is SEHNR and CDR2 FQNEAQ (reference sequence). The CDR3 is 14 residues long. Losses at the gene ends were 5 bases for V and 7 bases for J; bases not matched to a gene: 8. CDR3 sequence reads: CASSITGTGWTQYF. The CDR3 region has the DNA TGTGCCAGCAGCATCACCGGGACAGGGTGGACCCAGTACTTC.

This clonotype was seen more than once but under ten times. CDR3 sequence: CASRTSGGLAKNIQYF. CDR3 nucleotide sequence: TGCGCCAGCCGGACTAGCGGGGGGTTAGCCAAAAACATTCAGTACTTC. This sequence joins TRBV5-1 and TRBJ2-4; 14 bases are a match to TRBD2. The CDR3 runs to 16 residues. CDR1 SGHRS and CDR2 YFSETQ come from the germline V gene. The J segment lost 0 bases and the V segment lost 7 bases, leaving 3 bases of the junction unmatched.

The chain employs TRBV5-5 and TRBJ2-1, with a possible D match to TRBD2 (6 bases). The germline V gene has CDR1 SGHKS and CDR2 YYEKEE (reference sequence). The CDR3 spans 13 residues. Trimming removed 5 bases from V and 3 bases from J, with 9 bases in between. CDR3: CASSFSGYNEQFF. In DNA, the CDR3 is TGTGCCAGCAGTTTTAGCGGCTACAATGAGCAGTTCTTC.

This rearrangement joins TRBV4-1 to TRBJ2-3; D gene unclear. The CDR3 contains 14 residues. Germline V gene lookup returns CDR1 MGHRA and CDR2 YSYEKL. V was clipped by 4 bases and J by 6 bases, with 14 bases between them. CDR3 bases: TGCGCCAGCAGCCCCCTCGCAGGTCTGGATACGCAGTATTTT. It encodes CASSPLAGLDTQYF.

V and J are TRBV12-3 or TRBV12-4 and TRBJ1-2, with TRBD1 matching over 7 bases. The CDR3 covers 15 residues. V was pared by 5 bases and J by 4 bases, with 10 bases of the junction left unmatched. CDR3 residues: CASSPGGGKVYGYTF. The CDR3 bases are TGTGCCAGCAGTCCAGGGGGGGGGAAGGTCTATGGCTACACCTTC.

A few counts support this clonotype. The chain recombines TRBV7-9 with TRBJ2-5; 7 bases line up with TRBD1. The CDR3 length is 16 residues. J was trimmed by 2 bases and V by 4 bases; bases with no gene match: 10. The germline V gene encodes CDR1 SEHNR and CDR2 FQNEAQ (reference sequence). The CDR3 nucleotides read TGTGCCAGCAGCTCCCTCGACGACAGGGCTCAAGAGACCCAGTACTTC. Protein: CASSSLDDRAQETQYF.

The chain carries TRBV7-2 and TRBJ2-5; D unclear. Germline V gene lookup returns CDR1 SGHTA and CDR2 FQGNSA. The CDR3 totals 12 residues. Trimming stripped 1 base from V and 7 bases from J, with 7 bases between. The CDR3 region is CASSLDLVTQYF. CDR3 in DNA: TGTGCCAGCAGCTTAGATCTCGTGACCCAGTACTTC. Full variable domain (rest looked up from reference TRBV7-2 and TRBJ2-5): GAGVSQSPSNKVTEKGKDVELRCDPISGHTALYWYRQSLGQGLEFLIYFQGNSAPDKSGLPSDRFSAERTGGSVSTLTIQRTQQEDSAVYLCASSLDLVTQYFGPGTRLLVL.

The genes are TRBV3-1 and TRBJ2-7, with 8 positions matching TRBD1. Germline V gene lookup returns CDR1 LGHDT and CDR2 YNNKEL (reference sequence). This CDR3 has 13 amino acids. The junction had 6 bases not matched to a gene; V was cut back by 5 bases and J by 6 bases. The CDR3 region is CASSRTGSGEQYV. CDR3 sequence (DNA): TGTGCCAGCAGCAGGACAGGGTCGGGCGAGCAGTACGTC.

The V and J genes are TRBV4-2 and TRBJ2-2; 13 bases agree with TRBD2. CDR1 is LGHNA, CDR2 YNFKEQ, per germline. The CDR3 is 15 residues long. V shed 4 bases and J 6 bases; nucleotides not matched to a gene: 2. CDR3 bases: TGTGCCAGCAGCCCGACTAGCGGGGGGCCCGGGGAGCTGTTTTTT. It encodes CASSPTSGGPGELFF.

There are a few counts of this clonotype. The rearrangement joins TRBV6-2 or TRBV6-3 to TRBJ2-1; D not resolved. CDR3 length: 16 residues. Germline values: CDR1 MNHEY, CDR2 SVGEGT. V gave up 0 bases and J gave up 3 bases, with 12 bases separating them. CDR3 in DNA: TGTGCCAGCAGTTACTCCCCAGTGACCGGCTACAATGAGCAGTTCTTC. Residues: CASSYSPVTGYNEQFF.

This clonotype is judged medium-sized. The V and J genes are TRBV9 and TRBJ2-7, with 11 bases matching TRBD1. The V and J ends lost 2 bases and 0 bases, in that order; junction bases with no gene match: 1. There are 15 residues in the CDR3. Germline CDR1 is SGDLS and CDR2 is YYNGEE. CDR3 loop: CASSVGTGGSYEQYF. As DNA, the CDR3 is TGTGCCAGCAGCGTCGGGACAGGGGGCTCCTACGAGCAGTACTTC.

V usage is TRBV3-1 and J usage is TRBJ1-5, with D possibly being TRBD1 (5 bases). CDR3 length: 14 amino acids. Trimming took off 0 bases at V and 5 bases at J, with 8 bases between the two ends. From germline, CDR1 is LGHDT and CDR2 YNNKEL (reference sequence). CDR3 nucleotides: TGTGCCAGCAGCCAAGATCTGGGGGATCAGCCCCAGCATTTT. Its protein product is CASSQDLGDQPQHF.

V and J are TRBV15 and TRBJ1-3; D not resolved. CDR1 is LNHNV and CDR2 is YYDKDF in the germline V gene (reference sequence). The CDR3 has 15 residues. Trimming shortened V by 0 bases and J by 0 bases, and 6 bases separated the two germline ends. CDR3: CATSRDQSSGNTIYF. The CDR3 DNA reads TGTGCCACCAGCAGAGATCAGAGCTCTGGAAACACCATATATTTT. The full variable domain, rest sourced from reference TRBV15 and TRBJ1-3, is DAMVIQNPRYQVTQFGKPVTLSCSQTLNHNVMYWYQQKSSQAPKLLFHYYDKDFNNEADTPDNFQSRRPNTSFCFLDIRSPGLGDTAMYLCATSRDQSSGNTIYFGEGSWLTVV.

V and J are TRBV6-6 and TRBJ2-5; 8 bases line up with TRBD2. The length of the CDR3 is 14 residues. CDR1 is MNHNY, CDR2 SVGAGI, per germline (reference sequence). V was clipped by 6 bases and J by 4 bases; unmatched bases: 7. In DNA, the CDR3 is TGTGCCAGCAGAGGAGCCGGGAGGGGAGAGACCCAGTACTTC. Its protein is CASRGAGRGETQYF.

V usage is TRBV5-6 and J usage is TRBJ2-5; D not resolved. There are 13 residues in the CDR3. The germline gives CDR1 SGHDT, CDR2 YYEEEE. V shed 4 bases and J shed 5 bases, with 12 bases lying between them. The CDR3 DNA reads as TGTGCCAGCAGCGGTATCGCCCAGGAGACCCAGTACTTC. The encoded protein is CASSGIAQETQYF.

CDR3: CASSFGQGIQETQYF. As DNA, the CDR3 is TGTGCCAGCAGTTTTGGACAGGGAATCCAAGAGACCCAGTACTTC. The rearrangement joins TRBV28 to TRBJ2-5, with TRBD1 identical over 8 bases. V lost 3 bases and J lost 1; bases outside the gene matches: 4. The CDR3 has 15 amino acids. The germline V gene encodes CDR1 MDHEN and CDR2 SYDVKM.

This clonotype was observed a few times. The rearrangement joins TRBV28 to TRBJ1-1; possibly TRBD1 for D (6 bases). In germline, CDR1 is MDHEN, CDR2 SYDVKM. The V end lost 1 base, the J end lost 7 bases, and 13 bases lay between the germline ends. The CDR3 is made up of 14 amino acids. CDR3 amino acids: CASSLFGTTFEAFF. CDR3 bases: TGTGCCAGCAGTTTATTCGGGACAACCTTTGAAGCTTTCTTT.

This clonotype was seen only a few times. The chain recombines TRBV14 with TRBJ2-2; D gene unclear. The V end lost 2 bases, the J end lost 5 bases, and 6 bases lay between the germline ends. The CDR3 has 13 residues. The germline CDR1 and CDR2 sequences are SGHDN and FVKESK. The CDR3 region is CASSQLATGELFF. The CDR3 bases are TGTGCCAGCAGCCAATTGGCGACCGGGGAGCTGTTTTTT.

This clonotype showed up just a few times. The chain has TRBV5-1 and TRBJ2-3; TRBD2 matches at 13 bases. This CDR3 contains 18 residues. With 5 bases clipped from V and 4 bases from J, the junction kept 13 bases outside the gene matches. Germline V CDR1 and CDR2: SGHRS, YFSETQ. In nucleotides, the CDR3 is TGCGCCAGCAGTTCCGGACTAGCGGGGGCCCTTGTCGCAGATACGCAGTATTTT. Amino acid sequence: CASSSGLAGALVADTQYF.

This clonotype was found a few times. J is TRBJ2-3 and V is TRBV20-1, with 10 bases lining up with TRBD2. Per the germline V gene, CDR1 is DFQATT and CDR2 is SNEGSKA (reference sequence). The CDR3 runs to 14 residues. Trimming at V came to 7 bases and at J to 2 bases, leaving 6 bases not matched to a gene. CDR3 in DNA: TGCAGTGTCCAACTAGCGGGGTACACAGATACGCAGTATTTT. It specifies CSVQLAGYTDTQYF.